These 27 T cell receptor beta chains originate from one sample sequenced in a study of blood T cell repertoires in COVID-19. Using immunoSEQ multiplex PCR, the repertoire was profiled, and TCRdb retains in-frame clones only, with some absent. The repertoire holds more than 300,000 clones, with around 88% as singletons. Sequences were obtained from peripheral blood. These receptors were obtained from a woman aged 25 to 39 with COVID-19, enrolled during active disease.

This clone turned up a few times. V gene TRBV6-4 combines with J gene TRBJ2-1, with TRBD1 identical over 10 bases. V lost 5 bases to trimming and J lost 8 bases; unmatched junction nucleotides: 9. In germline, CDR1 is MRHNA, CDR2 SNTAGT. The CDR3 spans 15 residues. CDR3 coding DNA: TGTGCCAGCAGTACCCGGGACAGGGGAATTGATGAGCAGTTCTTC. Its translation: CASSTRDRGIDEQFF.

The chain combines TRBV5-4 with TRBJ1-2; the D gene is possibly TRBD1 (5 bases). Trimming stripped 2 bases from V and 8 bases from J, with 13 bases between. The CDR3 extends over 13 amino acids. CDR1 SGHNT and CDR2 YYREEE come from the germline V gene (reference sequence). The CDR3, as DNA: TGTGCCAGCAGCTTAGGAGGGGTGGGAGGCTACACCTTC. This sequence encodes CASSLGGVGGYTF. The complete variable domain, with remaining parts taken from reference TRBV5-4 and TRBJ1-2, reads ETGVTQSPTHLIKTRGQQVTLRCSSQSGHNTVSWYQQALGQGPQFIFQYYREEENGRGNFPPRFSGLQFPNYSSELNVNALELDDSALYLCASSLGGVGGYTFGSGTRLTVV.

This CDR3 reads CATDRGDGSSGNTIYF. CDR3 coding DNA: TGTGCCACCGACAGGGGGGACGGAAGCTCTGGAAACACCATATATTTT. The genes are TRBV15 and TRBJ1-3, with 9 bases matching TRBD1. This CDR3 has 16 residues. The ends lost 8 bases at V and 0 bases at J; junction bases unmatched: 8. The germline V gene has CDR1 LNHNV and CDR2 YYDKDF (reference sequence).

The chain has TRBV9 and TRBJ1-4, with TRBD1 matching over 11 bases. Germline V gene data show CDR1 as SGDLS and CDR2 as YYNGEE. This CDR3 comprises 16 residues. Trimming at V came to 4 bases and at J to 4 bases, leaving 6 bases not matched to a gene. Here the CDR3 reads CASSTRTGGLNEKLFF. The CDR3 bases are TGTGCCAGCAGCACACGGACAGGGGGCCTTAATGAAAAACTGTTTTTT.

J is TRBJ1-6 and V is TRBV30; D unresolved. V was cut by 0 bases and J by 7 bases, with 16 bases left in between. Germline V lookup: CDR1 GTSNPN, CDR2 SVGIG (reference sequence). CDR3 length: 16 residues. The CDR3 sequence: CAWSVPSKTRNSPLHF. The DNA for the CDR3 is TGTGCCTGGAGTGTCCCCAGTAAAACCAGGAATTCACCCCTCCACTTT.

The rearrangement links TRBV4-1 to TRBJ1-5; TRBD1 might be the D (5 bases). V shed 0 bases and J shed 6 bases, with 12 bases lying between them. The germline CDR1 and CDR2 sequences are MGHRA and YSYEKL. CDR3 length: 15 residues. CDR3 amino acids: CASSQDRGRAQPQHF. CDR3 in DNA: TGCGCCAGCAGCCAAGATAGGGGCAGGGCTCAGCCCCAGCATTTT.

The CDR3 protein is CASKGPGSLWWTEAFF. The DNA of the CDR3 is TGTGCCAGTAAAGGGCCGGGGTCCTTATGGTGGACTGAAGCTTTCTTT. The chain combines TRBV19 with TRBJ1-1; no definite D call. CDR1 and CDR2 (germline): LNHDA, SQIVND (reference sequence). This CDR3 contains 16 residues. The ends were cut back, 7 bases at V and 5 bases at J, with 23 bases in the middle.

The rearrangement uses TRBV19 and TRBJ1-6, with D maybe TRBD1 (6 bases). CDR1 is LNHDA, CDR2 SQIVND, per germline (reference sequence). This CDR3 has 14 amino acids. V lost 7 bases to trimming and J lost 3 bases, with 10 bases between them. CDR3 sequence: CASIGGNYNSPLHF. The CDR3, as DNA: TGTGCCAGTATAGGGGGTAACTATAATTCACCCCTCCACTTT.

This chain connects TRBV18 to TRBJ1-1; no reliable D call. Trimming left V 3 bases short and J 3 bases short, with 8 bases between. CDR3 length: 13 residues. Germline V CDR1 and CDR2: KGHSH, LQKENI. The CDR3 spells CASSPPRDTEAFF. The CDR3 coding sequence is TGTGCCAGCTCACCGCCCCGGGACACTGAAGCTTTCTTT.

The chain has TRBV18 and TRBJ1-4, with TRBD1 identical over 11 bases. V trimming: 5 bases; J trimming: 7 bases; junction bases outside the gene matches: 6. The CDR3 covers 15 residues. CDR1 and CDR2 (germline): KGHSH, LQKENI. CDR3 region: CASSFLGTGGEKLFF. CDR3 bases: TGTGCCAGCTCATTTCTCGGGACAGGGGGTGAAAAACTGTTTTTT. Full variable domain (rest looked up from reference TRBV18 and TRBJ1-4): NAGVMQNPRHLVRRRGQEARLRCSPMKGHSHVYWYRQLPEEGLKFMVYLQKENIIDESGMPKERFSAEFPKEGPSILRIQQVVRGDSAAYFCASSFLGTGGEKLFFGSGTQLSVL.

V gene TRBV7-9 combines with J gene TRBJ2-4, with 8 bases fitting TRBD2. The V gene's germline CDR1 is SEHNR and CDR2 FQNEAQ (reference sequence). J gave up 0 bases and V 5 bases, and 6 bases lay outside the gene matches. The CDR3 runs to 16 residues. The CDR3 DNA is TGTGCCAGCAGCGCCATAGCGGGGTTAGCCAAAAACATTCAGTACTTC. It codes for CASSAIAGLAKNIQYF.

The rearrangement links TRBV11-2 to TRBJ1-6, with 7 bases aligning to TRBD1. Looked up from germline, CDR1 is SGHAT and CDR2 is FQNNGV. Trimming cost V 4 bases and J 10 bases; bases outside gene matches: 10. The CDR3 runs 15 residues. The CDR3 nucleotides read TGTGCCAGCAGCTCTATACAGGGGAAGGGATCACCCCTCCACTTT. Amino acids: CASSSIQGKGSPLHF.

This chain links TRBV18 with TRBJ1-5; 7 nucleotides align to TRBD1. The CDR3 length is 16 residues. The V segment lost 1 base and the J segment 1 base; nucleotides outside the gene matches: 4. CDR1 KGHSH and CDR2 LQKENI come from the germline V gene. This chain's CDR3 is CASSPLGTESNQPQHF. The DNA for the CDR3 is TGTGCCAGCTCACCACTCGGGACAGAAAGCAATCAGCCCCAGCATTTT.

The chain combines TRBV7-9 with TRBJ2-1, with D possibly matching TRBD1 (6 bases). The CDR3 loop spans 15 amino acids. CDR1 is SEHNR, CDR2 FQNEAQ, per germline (reference sequence). V lost 5 bases and J lost 3, with 14 bases in between. In DNA, the CDR3 is TGTGCCAGCAGCCCCTCAGGGGATCTCTACAATGAGCAGTTCTTC. Translated, it gives CASSPSGDLYNEQFF.

V gene TRBV15 combines with J gene TRBJ1-1; 9 bases fit TRBD1. Germline CDR1 and CDR2: LNHNV and YYDKDF (reference sequence). V was pared by 5 bases and J by 3 bases, with 1 base of the junction left unmatched. The CDR3 extends over 13 amino acids. This chain's CDR3 is CATSGDRDTEAFF. The CDR3 nucleotides read TGTGCCACCAGCGGGGACAGGGACACTGAAGCTTTCTTT.

The chain links TRBV2 to TRBJ1-2, with 7 bases identical to TRBD1. CDR1 and CDR2 from the germline V gene are SNHLY and FYNNEI. J was trimmed by 2 bases and V by 7 bases; bases with no gene match: 7. CDR3 length: 14 residues. The CDR3 bases are TGTGCCAGCAACAAGGGGGCTTCGAACTATGGCTACACCTTC. It specifies CASNKGASNYGYTF.

This chain connects TRBV5-4 to TRBJ2-2; 7 nucleotides agree with TRBD2. Germline V gene sequence: CDR1 SGHNT, CDR2 YYREEE (reference sequence). The CDR3 is 17 residues long. Trimming cost V 5 bases and J 5 bases; bases outside gene matches: 15. DNA for the CDR3: TGTGCCAGCAGACCCCCCGGGGCGGGGGTTGGGACCGGGGAGCTGTTTTTT. Translation: CASRPPGAGVGTGELFF.

A remark on this clone: Since a much larger clone is just one base distant, this may be a read error. The same CDR3 is also encoded by other DNA sequences in this sample. This rearrangement joins TRBV7-2 to TRBJ1-1; 9 nucleotides line up with TRBD1. The CDR3 loop spans 14 amino acids. Germline V gives CDR1 SGHTA, CDR2 FQGNSA. After removal of 5 bases from V and 1 base from J, the junction contained 2 bases not matched to a gene. CDR3 coding DNA: TGTGCCAGCAGCGTACAGGGGGCGAACACTGAAGCTTTCTTT. Translated: CASSVQGANTEAFF.

This chain joins TRBV4-1 and TRBJ1-4; possible D gene TRBD1, 6 bases. V was cut by 0 bases and J by 12 bases, with 20 bases left in between. Germline V gene data show CDR1 as MGHRA and CDR2 as YSYEKL. CDR3 size: 16 residues. CDR3 loop: CASSQEGLREGEELFF. CDR3 DNA sequence: TGCGCCAGCAGCCAAGAGGGTTTAAGGGAGGGGGAAGAACTGTTTTTT.

The V gene is TRBV4-3, the J gene TRBJ1-2, with 9 positions matching TRBD1. The ends lost 3 bases at V and 4 bases at J; junction bases unmatched: 6. Germline CDR1 reads LGHNA; CDR2 reads YSLEER. The length of the CDR3 is 15 residues. The CDR3 sequence is CASSQLSTGGYGYTF. The CDR3 DNA is TGCGCCAGCAGCCAGCTATCGACAGGGGGCTATGGCTACACCTTC.

This clone was counted once. This rearrangement joins TRBV6-6 to TRBJ1-1, with 8 positions matching TRBD1. The germline gives CDR1 MNHNY, CDR2 SVGAGI (reference sequence). CDR3 length: 13 amino acids. V shed 11 bases and J 1 base; nucleotides not matched to a gene: 6. In nucleotides, the CDR3 is TGTGCCGGCGACAGGGGCTCGAACACTGAAGCTTTCTTT. Amino acids: CAGDRGSNTEAFF.

V gene TRBV2 combines with J gene TRBJ1-2, with a tentative D call TRBD1 (5 bases). Trimming shortened V by 4 bases and J by 0 bases, and 6 bases separated the two germline ends. CDR3 length: 13 residues. CDR1 SNHLY and CDR2 FYNNEI come from the germline V gene. This CDR3 is CASSGGANYGYTF. CDR3 in DNA: TGTGCCAGCAGTGGGGGCGCTAACTATGGCTACACCTTC. Filled out from reference TRBV2 and TRBJ1-2, the complete variable domain reads EPEVTQTPSHQVTQMGQEVILRCVPISNHLYFYWYRQILGQKVEFLVSFYNNEISEKSEIFDDQFSVERPDGSNFTLKIRSTKLEDSAMYFCASSGGANYGYTFGSGTRLTVV.

This CDR3 reads CASSGGDRENTGELFF. Written as DNA, the CDR3 is TGTGCCAGCAGCGGGGGGGACAGGGAAAACACCGGGGAGCTGTTTTTT. The rearrangement links TRBV7-8 to TRBJ2-2, with 9 bases aligning to TRBD1. The CDR3 contains 16 residues. Germline V lookup: CDR1 SGHVS, CDR2 FQNEAQ. V lost 5 bases and J lost 2; bases outside the gene matches: 6.

The V call is TRBV10-1, the J call TRBJ2-4; 8 nucleotides align to TRBD2. V was pared by 6 bases and J by 7 bases, with 11 bases of the junction left unmatched. CDR1 is WNHNN and CDR2 is SYGVQD in the germline V gene (reference sequence). The CDR3 is 15 amino acids. DNA for the CDR3: TGCGCCAGCAGCCCCGGGACTAGGAAGTTCAACATTCAGTACTTC. It specifies CASSPGTRKFNIQYF.

This clone was seen a few times. The chain joins TRBV2 to TRBJ1-2; 9 nucleotides match TRBD1. CDR3 length: 17 residues. Germline V CDR1 and CDR2: SNHLY, FYNNEI. V lost 6 bases and J lost 6; bases outside the gene matches: 17. CDR3 bases: TGTGCCAGCAGGGACCCAGGGGAAGTACAGGGGGCGGATGGCTACACCTTC. It codes for CASRDPGEVQGADGYTF. Together with reference TRBV2 and TRBJ1-2, the CDR3 gives the full variable domain: EPEVTQTPSHQVTQMGQEVILRCVPISNHLYFYWYRQILGQKVEFLVSFYNNEISEKSEIFDDQFSVERPDGSNFTLKIRSTKLEDSAMYFCASRDPGEVQGADGYTFGSGTRLTVV.

The chain links TRBV27 to TRBJ2-2; D is unclear. This CDR3 spans 13 amino acids. Germline CDR1 reads MNHEY; CDR2 reads SMNVEV (reference sequence). With 2 bases removed from V and 6 bases from J, the gap between germline ends came to 7 bases. Here the CDR3 reads CASSLMGPGELFF. CDR3 nucleotides: TGTGCCAGCAGTTTAATGGGCCCCGGGGAGCTGTTTTTT.

CDR3 region: CATSGAGTRETQYF. The CDR3 DNA reads as TGTGCCACCAGTGGAGCGGGGACCAGGGAGACCCAGTACTTC. The gene calls are TRBV24-1 and TRBJ2-5; TRBD2 matches at 7 bases. From germline, CDR1 is KGHDR and CDR2 SFDVKD. V trimming: 5 bases; J trimming: 5 bases; junction bases outside the gene matches: 7. This CDR3 contains 14 residues.